One and the same sample provided the 18 T cell receptor beta chains below, sequenced in a study of blood T cell repertoires in COVID-19. TCRdb keeps only in-frame clones here, not all; method: immunoSEQ multiplex PCR. The sample shows about 70,000 clones, around four fifths of them seen only once. The specimen sequenced was peripheral blood. The receptors were gathered from a woman aged 55-69 years with acute or convalescent COVID-19.

V is TRBV28 and J is TRBJ2-7; D ambiguous. Germline V gives CDR1 MDHEN, CDR2 SYDVKM. V was shortened by 1 base and J by 2 bases, with 9 bases between the two germline ends. The CDR3 is 14 residues long. The CDR3 DNA is TGTGCCAGCAGTTTATTGGGCAGGACCTACGAGCAGTACTTC. Protein product: CASSLLGRTYEQYF.

CDR3 sequence reads: CASSLPKTELNEQFF. The CDR3 nucleotides are TGCGCCAGCAGCCTCCCGAAGACAGAATTAAATGAGCAGTTCTTC. The chain combines TRBV5-1 with TRBJ2-1; a weak D match, TRBD1 (5 bases). Germline CDR1 SGHRS, CDR2 YFSETQ. This CDR3 region has 15 residues. Trimming shortened V by 4 bases and J by 7 bases, and 18 bases separated the two germline ends.

V gene TRBV6-5 combines with J gene TRBJ1-6; D is perhaps TRBD1 (6 bases). The germline CDR1 and CDR2 sequences are MNHEY and SVGAGI. V gave up 8 bases and J gave up 7 bases, with 15 bases separating them. The CDR3 runs 14 residues. The CDR3 protein is CASRGGAENSPLHF. For the CDR3, the DNA is TGTGCCAGCCGCGGGGGGGCAGAAAATTCACCCCTCCACTTT.

V is TRBV15 and J is TRBJ1-5; perhaps TRBD1 as D (6 bases). Germline assignment: CDR1 LNHNV and CDR2 YYDKDF (reference sequence). The germline V and J ends were trimmed by 10 bases and 3 bases, with 16 bases remaining between them. The CDR3 runs to 14 residues. CDR3 loop: CAISGAVNNQPQHF. For the CDR3, the DNA is TGTGCCATCTCAGGGGCGGTCAACAATCAGCCCCAGCATTTT.

V is TRBV5-1 and J is TRBJ2-1; TRBD2 agrees at 8 bases. Unmatched junction bases numbered 7, after V lost 1 base and J lost 10 bases. The V gene's germline CDR1 is SGHRS and CDR2 YFSETQ. This CDR3 is built from 14 residues. CDR3 region: CASSLTSGRGEQFF. The CDR3 DNA reads TGCGCCAGCAGCTTGACTAGCGGTCGCGGGGAGCAGTTCTTC.

The chain is built from TRBV28 and TRBJ1-2; a weak D match, TRBD1 (5 bases). Germline CDR1 and CDR2: MDHEN and SYDVKM. This CDR3 has 14 amino acids. Trimming removed 7 bases from V and 4 bases from J, with 16 bases in between. This CDR3 is CASTNRSLLYGYTF. DNA for the CDR3: TGTGCCAGCACCAACAGGTCCCTACTCTATGGCTACACCTTC.

This chain links TRBV20-1 with TRBJ2-4, with a tentative D call TRBD2 (5 bases). CDR1 and CDR2 (germline): DFQATT, SNEGSKA (reference sequence). The germline V and J ends were trimmed by 5 bases and 5 bases, with 7 bases remaining between them. CDR3 size: 11 residues. The CDR3 nucleotides read TGCAGTGCTGGACTCCAAAACATTCAGTACTTC. It encodes CSAGLQNIQYF.

The chain uses TRBV2 and TRBJ2-7; D is unclear. The CDR3 is 12 amino acids. V was cut by 7 bases and J by 0 bases, with 7 bases left in between. From germline, CDR1 is SNHLY and CDR2 FYNNEI. The CDR3 reads CASKSNSYEQYF. The CDR3 DNA sequence: TGTGCCAGCAAGAGCAACTCCTACGAGCAGTACTTC.

The chain joins TRBV2 to TRBJ1-1; possibly TRBD1 for D (6 bases). V was pared by 7 bases and J by 5 bases, with 17 bases between. The CDR3 consists of 14 residues. The germline V gene has CDR1 SNHLY and CDR2 FYNNEI. CDR3 region: CASTLLGGRTEAFF. CDR3 nucleotide sequence: TGTGCCAGCACCCTCCTGGGGGGGCGGACTGAAGCTTTCTTT.

The CDR3 region is CASKGAQDTEAFF. In DNA, the CDR3 is TGCGCCAGCAAGGGGGCGCAGGACACTGAAGCTTTCTTT. The genes are TRBV5-1 and TRBJ1-1, with TRBD1 matching over 7 bases. This CDR3 has 13 amino acids. CDR1 is SGHRS, CDR2 YFSETQ, per germline. V was clipped by 6 bases and J by 3 bases; unmatched bases: 5.

The chain joins TRBV4-1 to TRBJ2-2, with D perhaps TRBD1 (6 bases). The CDR3 length is 17 residues. Germline V gene lookup returns CDR1 MGHRA and CDR2 YSYEKL. Trimming left V 4 bases short and J 1 base short, with 16 bases between. The CDR3 nucleotides read TGCGCCAGCAGCCCCCTGGGCAGGGGCAAGAACACCGGGGAGCTGTTTTTT. Its protein product is CASSPLGRGKNTGELFF.

The count of this clone is one. The rearrangement joins TRBV28 to TRBJ1-5, with no clear D. Germline CDR1 and CDR2: MDHEN and SYDVKM. This CDR3 comprises 14 residues. The germline V and J ends were trimmed by 9 bases and 7 bases, with 19 bases remaining between them. The CDR3 reads CASFTGMIRQPQHF. In DNA, the CDR3 is TGTGCCAGTTTCACGGGTATGATCAGACAGCCCCAGCATTTT.

The chain recombines TRBV3-1 (or the pseudogene TRBV3-2) with TRBJ1-2, with 10 bases aligning to TRBD1. The CDR3 extends over 15 amino acids. Germline V gene lookup returns CDR1 LGHDT and CDR2 YNNKEL (reference sequence). V was clipped by 4 bases and J by 5 bases; unmatched bases: 7. This chain's CDR3 is CASSPTTGGRYGYTF. Written as DNA, the CDR3 is TGTGCCAGCAGCCCTACGACAGGGGGCCGATATGGCTACACCTTC.

The chain has TRBV9 and TRBJ2-2, with TRBD1 identical over 9 bases. The CDR3 length is 16 residues. V gave up 4 bases and J gave up 3 bases; unmatched junction bases: 7. The germline gives CDR1 SGDLS, CDR2 YYNGEE. CDR3 nucleotides: TGTGCCAGCAGCTTTCGGGGGACAGGGCACACCGGGGAGCTGTTTTTT. It yields the protein CASSFRGTGHTGELFF.

This clone has more than one count but fewer than ten. The CDR3 loop reads CASSVIPGNYGYTF. The CDR3 DNA is TGTGCCAGCAGTGTCATCCCAGGAAACTATGGCTACACCTTC. The chain couples TRBV6-4 to TRBJ1-2; D is unresolved. Germline V gene lookup returns CDR1 MRHNA and CDR2 SNTAGT. This CDR3 has 14 amino acids. Trimming stripped 4 bases from V and 2 bases from J, with 11 bases between.

This clone was seen once. CDR3 residues: CASSRSGLQGGYGYTF. In DNA, the CDR3 is TGTGCCAGCAGCCGATCCGGGCTCCAGGGAGGATATGGCTACACCTTC. The J gene is TRBJ1-2, the V gene TRBV3-1 (or the pseudogene TRBV3-2); D may be TRBD1 (5 bases). The CDR3 loop spans 16 amino acids. V dropped 4 bases and J dropped 5 bases, with 20 bases sitting between them. Germline CDR1 LGHDT, CDR2 YNNKEL (reference sequence).

The gene calls are TRBV3-1 (or the pseudogene TRBV3-2) and TRBJ1-6; 7 nucleotides match TRBD1. CDR1 and CDR2 (germline): LGHDT, YNNKEL (reference sequence). The CDR3 spans 14 residues. V was clipped by 5 bases and J by 10 bases; unmatched bases: 8. The DNA for the CDR3 is TGTGCCAGCAGCTTTACACAGGGGAAGTCACCCCTCCACTTT. As protein: CASSFTQGKSPLHF.

The J gene is TRBJ1-1, the V gene TRBV6-5; no reliable D call. Germline V CDR1 and CDR2: MNHEY, SVGAGI. V dropped 1 base and J dropped 0 bases, with 12 bases sitting between them. This CDR3 is built from 16 residues. The CDR3, as DNA: TGTGCCAGCAGTTACTTAGGAGCATTAATGAACACTGAAGCTTTCTTT. This translates into CASSYLGALMNTEAFF.